One TCR beta chain is described in this entry. Preparing the TCRbeta library involved the use of unique molecular identifiers. TCRdb processed the PCR reads anew with MiXCR; each CDR3 protein has one entry. The table shows about 200,000 distinct CDR3 sequences, with approximately 6.9% occurring only once. The V gene's germline CDR1 is SGHTA and CDR2 FQGTGA. The CDR3 is made up of 15 amino acids. Germline trimming cut 2 bases from V and 4 bases from J; bases unmatched to any gene: 4. These data are taken from a study of T-cell reconstitution after alpha-beta-depleted transplantation in children. The receptor comes from a boy aged 2 to 10 with acute lymphoblastic leukemia, due to receive a stem cell transplant. J is TRBJ1-1 and V is TRBV7-3, with 10 bases that match TRBD1. The specimen was PBMCs, collected before TCRalphabeta/CD19-depleted stem cell transplant. CDR3 region: CASSLGGQGTTEAFF. The CDR3 DNA reads as TGTGCCAGCAGCTTAGGGGGACAGGGGACCACTGAAGCTTTCTTT.